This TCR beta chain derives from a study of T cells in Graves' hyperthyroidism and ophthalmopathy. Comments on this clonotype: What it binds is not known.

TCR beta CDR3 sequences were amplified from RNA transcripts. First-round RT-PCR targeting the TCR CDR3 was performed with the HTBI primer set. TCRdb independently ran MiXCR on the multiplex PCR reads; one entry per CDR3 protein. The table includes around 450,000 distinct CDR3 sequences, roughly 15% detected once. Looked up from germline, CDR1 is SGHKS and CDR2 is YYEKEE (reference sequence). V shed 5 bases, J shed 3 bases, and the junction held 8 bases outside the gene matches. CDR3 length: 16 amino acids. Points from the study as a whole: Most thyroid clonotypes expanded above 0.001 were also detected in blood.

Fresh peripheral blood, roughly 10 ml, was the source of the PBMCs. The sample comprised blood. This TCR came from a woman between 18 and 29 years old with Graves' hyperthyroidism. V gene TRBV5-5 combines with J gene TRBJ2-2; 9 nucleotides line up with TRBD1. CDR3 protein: CASRNRGPGHTGELFF. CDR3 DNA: TGTGCCAGCAGGAACAGGGGGCCTGGGCACACCGGGGAGCTGTTTTTT. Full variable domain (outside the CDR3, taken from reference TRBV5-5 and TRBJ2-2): DAGVTQSPTHLIKTRGQQVTLRCSPISGHKSVSWYQQVLGQGPQFIFQYYEKEERGRGNFPDRFSARQFPNYSSELNVNALLLGDSALYLCASRNRGPGHTGELFFGEGSRLTVL.